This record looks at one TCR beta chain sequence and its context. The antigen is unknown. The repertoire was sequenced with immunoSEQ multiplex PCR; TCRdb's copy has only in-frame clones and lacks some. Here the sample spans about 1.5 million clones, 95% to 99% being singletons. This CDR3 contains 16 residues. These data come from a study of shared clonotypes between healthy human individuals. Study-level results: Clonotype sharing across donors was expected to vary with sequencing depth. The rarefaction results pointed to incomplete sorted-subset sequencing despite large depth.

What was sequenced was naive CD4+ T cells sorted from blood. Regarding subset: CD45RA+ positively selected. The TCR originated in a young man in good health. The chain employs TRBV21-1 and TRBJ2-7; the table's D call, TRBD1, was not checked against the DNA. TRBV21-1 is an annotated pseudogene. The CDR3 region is CASSKSVGRVAYEQYF. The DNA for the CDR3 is TGTGCCAGCAGCAAAAGTGTGGGCAGGGTTGCTTACGAGCAGTACTTC.